This TCR beta chain was profiled in a study of cytomegalovirus exposure and HLA in healthy donors. Study summary: The 100 to 150 validation repertoires were reported in a later analysis to have been generated on the same platform as the roughly 700 first-cohort repertoires.

Profiled with immunoSEQ multiplex PCR; TCRdb holds only in-frame clones, not every one. Of under 200,000 clones in the sample, about nine tenths were seen once. General study results and limits: Subsequent analysis of the 120 or so validation repertoires found a tendency for first-cohort TCR clusters to co-occur. Listed as cytomegalovirus-associated were over 150 TCR beta chains.

Trimming pared 4 bases from V and 6 bases from J, leaving 9 bases between. Germline V gene data show CDR1 as GTSNPN and CDR2 as SVGIG (reference sequence). CDR3 size: 11 residues. Of note for this clone: What it binds is unknown.

The sequenced sample consisted of PBMCs. This sequence originates from a woman in her late teens or twenties in good health and CMV-seropositive. The V gene is TRBV30, the J gene TRBJ1-1; maybe TRBD1 (5 bases). The CDR3 loop reads CAWKQAAEAFF. The CDR3 DNA sequence: TGTGCCTGGAAACAGGCCGCTGAAGCTTTCTTT. The full variable domain, its missing parts supplied by reference TRBV30 and TRBJ1-1, is SQTIHQWPATLVQPVGSPLSLECTVEGTSNPNLYWYRQAAGRGLQLLFYSVGIGQISSEVPQNLSASRPQDRQFILSSKKLLLSDSGFYLCAWKQAAEAFFGQGTRLTVV.